A single sample is the source of the 7 T cell receptor beta chains below, sequenced in a study of beta chain features in type 1 diabetes. These receptors have no identified antigens. The authors reverse transcribed all of the isolated RNA, so sequencing captured expressed TCRB transcripts. Clones were sequenced by immunoSEQ multiplex PCR, and TCRdb holds only the in-frame ones, with some missing. The sample records some 150,000 clones, roughly 10% being singletons. Overall study results and limits: Among all four CD4+ subsets, Type 1 diabetes patients had TCRB CDR3s that were moderately but significantly shorter.

The sequenced sample consisted of central memory CD4+ T cells from blood. The receptors were sampled from a woman aged 25 to 39 with type 1 diabetes.

The CDR3 is CASSFQGAGNTEAFF. CDR3 DNA sequence: TGTGCCAGCAGCTTTCAGGGGGCAGGGAACACTGAAGCTTTCTTT. V usage is TRBV7-8 and J usage is TRBJ1-1, with 8 bases identical to TRBD1. V lost 3 bases to trimming and J lost 1 base; unmatched junction nucleotides: 4. The CDR3 covers 15 residues. The V gene's germline CDR1 is SGHVS and CDR2 FQNEAQ.

The chain joins TRBV5-1 to TRBJ2-6; the D gene is possibly TRBD1 (6 bases). Germline V gene lookup returns CDR1 SGHRS and CDR2 YFSETQ. V shed 4 bases and J shed 1 base, with 9 bases lying between them. This CDR3 region has 15 residues. This CDR3 is CASSPDRSGANVLTF. In DNA, the CDR3 is TGCGCCAGCAGCCCGGACAGATCTGGGGCCAACGTCCTGACTTTC.

The chain carries TRBV28 and TRBJ2-2; D possibly corresponds to TRBD1 (6 bases). Germline V CDR1 and CDR2: MDHEN, SYDVKM. This CDR3 is 15 amino acids long. V lost 6 bases to trimming and J lost 0 bases, with 11 bases between them. The CDR3 loop reads CASSPDRPNTGELFF. The CDR3, as DNA: TGTGCCAGCAGCCCAGACAGGCCGAACACCGGGGAGCTGTTTTTT.

The V and J genes are TRBV7-9 and TRBJ2-1; 12 nucleotides align to TRBD1. Germline CDR1 reads SEHNR; CDR2 reads FQNEAQ (reference sequence). The CDR3 sequence is 15 residues long. With V trimmed by 5 bases and J by 12 bases, 11 bases remained unmatched. The CDR3 nucleotides read TGTGCCAGCAGCCCGGGGACAGGGGGCCCGAGTGGGCAGTTCTTC. Translating it yields CASSPGTGGPSGQFF.

Only a few counts were recorded for this clone. The chain employs TRBV7-3 and TRBJ1-2; tentative D call: TRBD1 (5 bases). The CDR3 sequence is 13 residues long. V lost 8 bases, J lost 7 bases, and 17 bases lay in between. From germline, CDR1 is SGHTA and CDR2 FQGTGA. CDR3 residues: CASGDRRKSGYTF. CDR3 bases: TGTGCCAGCGGTGACAGACGGAAGAGTGGCTACACCTTC.

V and J are TRBV28 and TRBJ1-3, with 7 bases matching TRBD1. Losses at the gene ends were 3 bases for V and 0 bases for J; bases not matched to a gene: 8. The CDR3 loop spans 17 amino acids. The germline CDR1 and CDR2 sequences are MDHEN and SYDVKM. CDR3 in DNA: TGTGCCAGCAGTTTGTCCTCCGGGACAGACTCTGGAAACACCATATATTTT. Its protein is CASSLSSGTDSGNTIYF.

This clone occurred a few times. The chain has TRBV18 and TRBJ2-5; 16 positions match TRBD2. This CDR3 has 19 amino acids. Germline V gene sequence: CDR1 KGHSH, CDR2 LQKENI. V trimming: 4 bases; J trimming: 5 bases; junction bases outside the gene matches: 13. CDR3 loop: CASSLYDATGLAGGETQYF. CDR3 in DNA: TGTGCCAGCTCACTCTACGACGCCACGGGACTAGCGGGAGGGGAGACCCAGTACTTC.